These 25 T cell receptor beta chains originate from one sample sequenced in a study of blood T cell repertoires in COVID-19 (dated by TCRdb to about 2020). The library was obtained by the immunoSEQ multiplex PCR assay. This immuneACCESS table, as held by TCRdb, lists in-frame sequences with V and J called but not all clones. Of the missing ones, under half trace to an unresolved V gene in checked studies; the others have no known cause. The table for this sample lists around 300,000 clones; 88% of them were counted only once. Clones ranked in the top ten supply less than 3% of the sample. The specimen was PBMCs or T cells enriched from blood (not recorded which). Receptors were obtained from a woman in her forties or fifties who had recovered from COVID-19.

V gene TRBV6-2 or TRBV6-3 combines with J gene TRBJ1-5, with D possibly being TRBD1 (5 bases). CDR1 is MNHEY, CDR2 SVGEGT, per germline. Between the trimmed V and J ends, which lost 2 bases and 2 bases, there was a span of 10 bases. The CDR3 consists of 15 residues. The CDR3 loop is CASSYPGSGNQPQHF. In DNA form, the CDR3 reads TGTGCCAGCAGTTACCCAGGGTCCGGCAATCAGCCCCAGCATTTT.

The chain combines TRBV10-1 with TRBJ2-1; 11 bases are a match to TRBD1. Germline-derived CDR1 and CDR2 are WNHNN and SYGVQD (reference sequence). The CDR3 runs 15 residues. The ends lost 6 bases at V and 6 bases at J; junction bases unmatched: 7. Here the CDR3 reads CASSQDRGLSNEQFF. In nucleotides, the CDR3 is TGCGCCAGCAGCCAGGACAGGGGGCTGAGCAATGAGCAGTTCTTC.

The rearrangement joins TRBV11-2 to TRBJ2-7, with 9 nucleotides matching TRBD1. J was trimmed by 6 bases and V by 5 bases; bases with no gene match: 8. The CDR3 spans 14 residues. Germline assignment: CDR1 SGHAT and CDR2 FQNNGV. DNA of the CDR3: TGTGCCAGCAGCCGGCAGGACAGGGGAACCGAGCAGTACTTC. Translating it yields CASSRQDRGTEQYF.

The chain has TRBV9 and TRBJ2-7; 7 bases map to TRBD2. Looked up from germline, CDR1 is SGDLS and CDR2 is YYNGEE. The CDR3 length is 15 residues. J gave up 3 bases and V 0 bases, and 6 bases lay outside the gene matches. The CDR3, as DNA: TGTGCCAGCAGCGTAGGAGCTAGCGGACTCTACGAGCAGTACTTC. As protein: CASSVGASGLYEQYF. Supplemented by reference TRBV9 and TRBJ2-7, the full variable domain reads DSGVTQTPKHLITATGQRVTLRCSPRSGDLSVYWYQQSLDQGLQFLIQYYNGEERAKGNILERFSAQQFPDLHSELNLSSLELGDSALYFCASSVGASGLYEQYFGPGTRLTVT.

The chain couples TRBV11-2 to TRBJ2-1; 10 bases are a match to TRBD2. CDR3 length: 15 residues. The V gene end was trimmed by 3 bases and the J gene end by 5 bases; junction bases not matched to a gene: 4. Germline loops: CDR1 SGHAT, CDR2 FQNNGV. Here the CDR3 reads CASSFAGLADNEQFF. The CDR3, as DNA: TGTGCCAGCAGCTTTGCAGGACTAGCGGACAATGAGCAGTTCTTC.

The J gene is TRBJ2-1, the V gene TRBV7-8; TRBD1 matches 7 bases. CDR3 size: 15 residues. V shed 9 bases and J 5 bases; nucleotides not matched to a gene: 13. The germline gives CDR1 SGHVS, CDR2 FQNEAQ. CDR3 bases: TGTGCCAGTTCGCCCCTAGACAGGGCTGACAATGAGCAGTTCTTC. It is translated as CASSPLDRADNEQFF. The variable domain in full, completed from reference TRBV7-8 and TRBJ2-1, reads GAGVSQSPRYKVAKRGQDVALRCDPISGHVSLFWYQQALGQGPEFLTYFQNEAQLDKSGLPSDRFFAERPEGSVSTLKIQRTQQEDSAVYLCASSPLDRADNEQFFGPGTRLTVL.

The chain has TRBV19 and TRBJ2-3; D gene uncertain. The ends were cut back, 1 base at V and 2 bases at J, with 7 bases in the middle. CDR1 is LNHDA and CDR2 is SQIVND in the germline V gene (reference sequence). This CDR3 has 14 amino acids. CDR3 loop: CASSIGLTTDTQYF. Written as DNA, the CDR3 is TGTGCCAGTAGTATAGGTCTAACCACAGATACGCAGTATTTT.

The rearrangement links TRBV24-1 to TRBJ2-3, with D hard to call. Per the germline V gene, CDR1 is KGHDR and CDR2 is SFDVKD. V dropped 5 bases and J dropped 0 bases, with 14 bases sitting between them. The CDR3 loop spans 16 amino acids. As DNA, the CDR3 is TGTGCCACCAGTGCCTCGAGGTCTTTGAGCACAGATACGCAGTATTTT. Protein sequence: CATSASRSLSTDTQYF.

J is TRBJ2-3 and V is TRBV10-2; 9 bases match TRBD2. Germline values: CDR1 WSHSY, CDR2 SAAADI. J gave up 5 bases and V 6 bases, and 6 bases lay outside the gene matches. This CDR3 region has 14 residues. CDR3 in amino acids: CASRVAGAQDTQYF. CDR3 coding DNA: TGCGCCAGCAGGGTAGCGGGAGCCCAAGATACGCAGTATTTT.

This chain joins TRBV24-1 and TRBJ1-2, with D perhaps TRBD1 (5 bases). The V end was cut by 3 bases, the J end by 8 bases, with 12 bases between. The CDR3 has 13 amino acids. Germline CDR1 KGHDR, CDR2 SFDVKD. The CDR3 reads CATSDADSIGYTF. In DNA form, the CDR3 reads TGTGCCACCAGTGATGCCGACAGTATCGGCTACACCTTC.

The chain employs TRBV15 and TRBJ2-7, with 7 bases matching TRBD2. The CDR3 consists of 15 residues. CDR1 and CDR2 from the germline V gene are LNHNV and YYDKDF (reference sequence). Germline trimming cut 1 base from V and 2 bases from J; bases unmatched to any gene: 5. This CDR3 reads CATSRAAGVAYEQYF. The CDR3 nucleotides read TGTGCCACCAGCAGAGCGGCGGGAGTAGCCTACGAGCAGTACTTC.

V is TRBV28 and J is TRBJ2-7, with D maybe TRBD1 (6 bases). CDR1 and CDR2 (germline): MDHEN, SYDVKM. V shed 7 bases and J shed 2 bases, with 15 bases lying between them. The CDR3 has 14 amino acids. This chain's CDR3 is CASTPSGHPYEQYF. The CDR3 nucleotides are TGTGCCAGCACCCCTTCGGGACACCCCTACGAGCAGTACTTC.

The chain joins TRBV7-3 to TRBJ2-7; tentatively, D is TRBD1 (5 bases). Germline-derived CDR1 and CDR2 are SGHTA and FQGTGA. This CDR3 contains 15 residues. V was cut by 4 bases and J by 2 bases, with 15 bases left in between. CDR3 region: CASSSSSTGPYEQYF. The DNA for the CDR3 is TGTGCCAGCAGCTCCTCCTCTACAGGTCCCTACGAGCAGTACTTC. The variable domain in full, with the rest retrieved from reference TRBV7-3 and TRBJ2-7, is GAGVSQTPSNKVTEKGKYVELRCDPISGHTALYWYRQSLGQGPEFLIYFQGTGAADDSGLPNDRFFAVRPEGSVSTLKIQRTERGDSAVYLCASSSSSTGPYEQYFGPGTRLTVT.

J is TRBJ2-6 and V is TRBV9, with 8 bases matching TRBD1. V lost 4 bases, J lost 4 bases, and 13 bases stayed unmatched. From germline, CDR1 is SGDLS and CDR2 YYNGEE. CDR3 size: 18 residues. The CDR3 DNA follows: TGTGCCAGCAGCACATCAGGGACAGGCTTGAGAGGGGCCAACGTCCTGACTTTC. This gives the protein CASSTSGTGLRGANVLTF.

This rearrangement joins TRBV4-3 to TRBJ2-6; 11 bases map to TRBD2. The CDR3 is 18 amino acids. Trimming took 3 bases from V and 2 from J; bases not matched to a gene: 6. Per germline, CDR1 LGHNA and CDR2 YSLEER. The CDR3 nucleotides read TGCGCCAGCAGCCAGGACGGACTAGCGGGTGCTGGGGCCAACGTCCTGACTTTC. As protein: CASSQDGLAGAGANVLTF.

The CDR3 spells CASSLVGAWNEKLFF. In DNA, the CDR3 is TGTGCCAGCAGCTTAGTAGGGGCGTGGAATGAAAAACTGTTTTTT. The chain links TRBV7-2 to TRBJ1-4, with D maybe TRBD1 (5 bases). The CDR3 totals 15 residues. Looked up from germline, CDR1 is SGHTA and CDR2 is FQGNSA. V was pared by 1 base and J by 5 bases, with 11 bases between.

The chain uses TRBV19 and TRBJ1-4, with a weak D call TRBD1 (5 bases). Germline V gene data show CDR1 as LNHDA and CDR2 as SQIVND (reference sequence). Trimming took 5 bases from V and 8 from J, leaving 12 bases between them. The CDR3 is made up of 13 amino acids. CDR3 DNA sequence: TGTGCCAGTAGTGCCTCACAGGTGGAAAAACTGTTTTTT. This translates into CASSASQVEKLFF.

J is TRBJ2-7 and V is TRBV27, with no clear D. CDR1 and CDR2 (germline): MNHEY, SMNVEV (reference sequence). The V and J ends lost 5 bases and 0 bases respectively, with 11 bases between them. The CDR3 spans 14 residues. CDR3 coding DNA: TGTGCCAGCAGTGCCGGAGCTTCCTCCTACGAGCAGTACTTC. Translation gives CASSAGASSYEQYF.

This clone has ten or more counts. This sequence joins TRBV5-1 and TRBJ1-3, with D uncertain. This CDR3 has 12 residues. CDR1 and CDR2 from the germline V gene are SGHRS and YFSETQ. V was cut by 5 bases and J by 2 bases, with 5 bases left in between. The CDR3 nucleotides read TGCGCCAGCAGGGAGCCTGGAAACACCATATATTTT. Translation: CASREPGNTIYF. The full variable domain, in which reference TRBV5-1 and TRBJ1-3 provide the parts outside the CDR3, is KAGVTQTPRYLIKTRGQQVTLSCSPISGHRSVSWYQQTPGQGLQFLFEYFSETQRNKGNFPGRFSGRQFSNSRSEMNVSTLELGDSALYLCASREPGNTIYFGEGSWLTVV.

This chain links TRBV27 with TRBJ1-1, with D possibly TRBD1 on 5 matching bases. Trimming shortened V by 2 bases and J by 1 base, and 11 bases separated the two germline ends. This CDR3 comprises 15 residues. Germline V lookup: CDR1 MNHEY, CDR2 SMNVEV (reference sequence). The CDR3 bases are TGTGCCAGCAGTTTAAGACAGAAAACGAACACTGAAGCTTTCTTT. Amino acids: CASSLRQKTNTEAFF.

The table lists this clone with a few counts. The chain is built from TRBV7-2 and TRBJ1-3, with TRBD1 matching over 9 bases. Losses at the gene ends were 5 bases for V and 8 bases for J; bases not matched to a gene: 10. Per germline, CDR1 SGHTA and CDR2 FQGNSA. This CDR3 has 15 amino acids. The CDR3 here is CASSPLAGQGYTIYF. CDR3 coding DNA: TGTGCCAGCAGCCCCTTAGCGGGACAGGGCTACACCATATATTTT.

The chain couples TRBV9 to TRBJ1-1; D may be TRBD1 (5 bases). The CDR3 extends over 16 amino acids. Germline loops: CDR1 SGDLS, CDR2 YYNGEE. V dropped 3 bases and J dropped 1 base, with 16 bases sitting between them. CDR3: CASSGEGGGRNTEAFF. The DNA of the CDR3 is TGTGCCAGCAGCGGCGAAGGCGGGGGAAGGAACACTGAAGCTTTCTTT.

This chain connects TRBV3-1 (or the pseudogene TRBV3-2) to TRBJ2-1, with 16 bases that match TRBD2. V lost 1 base to trimming and J lost 8 bases; unmatched junction nucleotides: 8. CDR3 length: 18 amino acids. The germline gives CDR1 LGHDT, CDR2 YNNKEL (reference sequence). CDR3 amino acids: CASSQAGTSGRATDEQFF. CDR3 bases: TGTGCCAGCAGCCAAGCCGGGACTAGCGGGAGGGCCACAGATGAGCAGTTCTTC.

This chain joins TRBV28 and TRBJ2-1; either TRBD1 or TRBD2 may fit D (5 bases each). The V gene lost 10 bases and the J gene lost 5 bases, with 15 bases spanning the gap. CDR1 is MDHEN, CDR2 SYDVKM, per germline. The CDR3 spans 13 residues. DNA of the CDR3: TGTGCCATCAGAGGGGCCGGACACAATGAGCAGTTCTTC. This gives the protein CAIRGAGHNEQFF. Together with reference TRBV28 and TRBJ2-1, the CDR3 gives the full variable domain: DVKVTQSSRYLVKRTGEKVFLECVQDMDHENMFWYRQDPGLGLRLIYFSYDVKMKEKGDIPEGYSVSREKKERFSLILESASTNQTSMYLCAIRGAGHNEQFFGPGTRLTVL.

The CDR3 DNA follows: TGTGCCAGCAGCCCTCCGGGACAGGGGACTGAAGCTTTCTTT. It specifies CASSPPGQGTEAFF. The chain employs TRBV7-9 and TRBJ1-1; TRBD1 matches 10 bases. The CDR3 loop spans 14 amino acids. Per the germline V gene, CDR1 is SEHNR and CDR2 is FQNEAQ (reference sequence). Trimming at V came to 5 bases and at J to 5 bases, leaving 5 bases not matched to a gene.